The clone carrying this T cell receptor beta chain was found once. The entry originates in a study of blood T cell repertoires in COVID-19. Some clones are missing from TCRdb's copy, which holds only in-frame ones; the method was immunoSEQ multiplex PCR. There are 120,000 or so clones in the sample; roughly 82% occur only once, and approximately 15% lies in the top ten. Material: peripheral blood. The receptor was derived from a woman aged 55-69 years with acute or convalescent COVID-19.

The CDR3 reads CASMGLGEAFF. The CDR3 DNA reads TGTGCCAGCATGGGCCTCGGCGAAGCTTTCTTT. This chain links TRBV2 with TRBJ1-1, with D hard to call. Germline values: CDR1 SNHLY, CDR2 FYNNEI. CDR3 length: 11 residues. Trimming took 7 bases from V and 8 from J, leaving 11 bases between them.